This TCR beta chain was sequenced for a study of T cells in Graves' hyperthyroidism and ophthalmopathy. Amplified TCR beta CDR3 regions came from RNA transcripts. TCR CDR3 underwent first-round RT-PCR with the HTBI primer set. TCRdb passed the multiplex PCR reads through MiXCR, listing each CDR3 protein once. The sample has fewer than 350,000 distinct CDR3 sequences; roughly 18% are singletons. The CDR3 length is 15 residues. The V gene's germline CDR1 is LGHDT and CDR2 YNNKEL (reference sequence). The trim removed 4 bases at V and 2 bases at J, leaving 4 bases unmatched. Hyperthyroidism, newly diagnosed and lasting under 2 months, affected patients aged 18 to 65. This clonotype came up many times.

The rearrangement links TRBV3-1 to TRBJ2-3; 9 nucleotides line up with TRBD2. Sample: blood. This TCR came from a woman between 45 and 65 years old with Graves' hyperthyroidism. The CDR3 spells CASSLTSGYTDTQYF. For the CDR3, the DNA is TGTGCCAGCAGCCTGACTAGCGGTTACACAGATACGCAGTATTTT.